These 30 T cell receptor beta chains were all obtained from the same sample, sequenced in a study of cytomegalovirus exposure and HLA in healthy donors. The PCR employed 60 Vbeta primers together with 13 Jbeta primers. Generated by immunoSEQ multiplex PCR, the TCRdb table keeps only in-frame clones and is missing some. The listing records about 140,000 clones. Sequencing was performed on PBMCs. Receptor source: a male donor in good health and CMV-seronegative.

The genes are TRBV6-5 and TRBJ1-2; 7 nucleotides agree with TRBD1. CDR3 size: 13 residues. The ends lost 4 bases at V and 9 bases at J; junction bases unmatched: 8. In germline, CDR1 is MNHEY, CDR2 SVGAGI. The CDR3, as DNA: TGTGCCAGCAGTTCCCTGACAGGGCCTAGCTACACCTTC. Translated: CASSSLTGPSYTF.

J is TRBJ1-2 and V is TRBV18; D is unclear. The CDR3 is made up of 14 amino acids. The V gene lost 6 bases and the J gene lost 3 bases, with 14 bases spanning the gap. CDR1 KGHSH and CDR2 LQKENI come from the germline V gene. DNA for the CDR3: TGTGCCAGCTCCGCCCGGCAGGTTGACTATGGCTACACCTTC. Translating it yields CASSARQVDYGYTF.

The J gene is TRBJ1-1, the V gene TRBV7-9; D perhaps matches TRBD1 (6 bases). Trimming stripped 5 bases from V and 4 bases from J, with 11 bases between. The CDR3 is 13 residues long. Germline V lookup: CDR1 SEHNR, CDR2 FQNEAQ (reference sequence). In DNA, the CDR3 is TGTGCCAGCAGCCCCCAGACAGGCACTGAAGCTTTCTTT. Protein: CASSPQTGTEAFF.

Of note for this clone: Within the sample, other DNA sequences also encode this same CDR3. The J gene is TRBJ1-2, the V gene TRBV5-1; 10 positions agree with TRBD1. The CDR3 is made up of 15 amino acids. Losses at the gene ends were 0 bases for V and 2 bases for J; bases not matched to a gene: 1. Germline loops: CDR1 SGHRS, CDR2 YFSETQ. As DNA, the CDR3 is TGCGCCAGCAGCTTGGAGGGACAGGGGAACTATGGCTACACCTTC. Translation: CASSLEGQGNYGYTF.

The chain recombines TRBV7-9 with TRBJ2-7; D gene uncertain. Germline V CDR1 and CDR2: SEHNR, FQNEAQ (reference sequence). CDR3 length: 13 amino acids. Trimming stripped 4 bases from V and 2 bases from J, with 9 bases between. The CDR3 protein is CASSSIRAYEQYF. CDR3 nucleotides: TGTGCCAGCAGCTCAATCCGGGCCTACGAGCAGTACTTC. The variable domain in full, with the rest retrieved from reference TRBV7-9 and TRBJ2-7, is DTGVSQNPRHKITKRGQNVTFRCDPISEHNRLYWYRQTLGQGPEFLTYFQNEAQLEKSRLLSDRFSAERPKGSFSTLEIQRTEQGDSAMYLCASSSIRAYEQYFGPGTRLTVT.

The rearrangement uses TRBV6-4 and TRBJ1-1; D uncertain. There are 14 residues in the CDR3. V lost 5 bases and J 4 bases, leaving 14 bases between the germline ends. Germline lookup yields CDR1 MRHNA and CDR2 SNTAGT. The chain's CDR3 is CASSRREDSTEAFF. In nucleotides, the CDR3 is TGTGCCAGCAGTCGTCGGGAGGATTCCACTGAAGCTTTCTTT.

The chain recombines TRBV28 with TRBJ1-1, with D tentatively TRBD1 (6 bases). V was trimmed by 6 bases and J by 5 bases, leaving 10 bases between them. Germline V gives CDR1 MDHEN, CDR2 SYDVKM. The CDR3 has 12 amino acids. The CDR3 reads CASRQQGTEAFF. The CDR3 DNA reads TGTGCCAGCAGACAACAGGGAACTGAAGCTTTCTTT.

The chain employs TRBV19 and TRBJ2-7, with TRBD2 identical over 7 bases. V shed 10 bases, J shed 4 bases, and the junction held 13 bases outside the gene matches. From germline, CDR1 is LNHDA and CDR2 SQIVND (reference sequence). This CDR3 spans 14 amino acids. CDR3 in DNA: TGTGCCACCTCCCGGGAGGTAACTCGGTACGAGCAGTACTTC. This translates into CATSREVTRYEQYF.

The chain uses TRBV7-2 and TRBJ1-6; no clear D. This CDR3 has 12 amino acids. Germline values: CDR1 SGHTA, CDR2 FQGNSA. Trimming cost V 5 bases and J 7 bases, with 6 bases left between them. The CDR3 is CASSLVNSPLHF. In DNA, the CDR3 is TGTGCCAGCAGCCTCGTAAATTCACCCCTCCACTTT.

V usage is TRBV27 and J usage is TRBJ2-7; the match to TRBD2 covers 7 bases. Trimming removed 11 bases from V and 6 bases from J; junction bases left unmatched: 13. Germline-derived CDR1 and CDR2 are MNHEY and SMNVEV (reference sequence). The CDR3 loop spans 13 amino acids. The CDR3 sequence: CAASLGGVSEQYF. The CDR3 DNA sequence: TGTGCCGCCTCATTGGGAGGGGTCAGCGAGCAGTACTTC.

This chain uses TRBV19 with TRBJ2-2, with 12 nucleotides matching TRBD1. The V and J ends lost 8 bases and 7 bases, in that order; junction bases with no gene match: 11. The CDR3 has 16 residues. Germline CDR1 is LNHDA and CDR2 is SQIVND (reference sequence). This CDR3 reads CASLLGGTGGFGELFF. CDR3 nucleotides: TGTGCCAGTCTCCTTGGCGGGACAGGGGGCTTCGGGGAGCTGTTTTTT.

V and J are TRBV18 and TRBJ2-2, with 13 bases identical to TRBD2. The CDR3 extends over 18 amino acids. Germline V gene sequence: CDR1 KGHSH, CDR2 LQKENI. Trimming at V came to 2 bases and at J to 1 base, leaving 4 bases not matched to a gene. The CDR3: CASSPIGLAGVNTGELFF. Written as DNA, the CDR3 is TGTGCCAGCTCACCAATCGGACTAGCGGGGGTGAACACCGGGGAGCTGTTTTTT.

The chain carries TRBV4-2 and TRBJ2-5; 8 nucleotides align to TRBD2. The CDR3 is 16 amino acids. With 6 bases clipped from V and 1 base from J, the junction kept 10 bases outside the gene matches. Germline V gives CDR1 LGHNA, CDR2 YNFKEQ. CDR3 nucleotide sequence: TGTGCCAGCAGTCCGGGGGTAGCGGGAATCCAAGAGACCCAGTACTTC. Translated: CASSPGVAGIQETQYF.

V is TRBV5-8 and J is TRBJ2-7, with D perhaps matching TRBD2 (6 bases). Germline values: CDR1 SGHTS, CDR2 YDEGEE. V lost 3 bases to trimming and J lost 2 bases, with 12 bases between them. The CDR3 loop spans 14 amino acids. The CDR3 DNA reads TGTGCCAGCAGCTCTAGACTAGTTACCTACGAGCAGTACTTC. Its protein is CASSSRLVTYEQYF. Supplemented by reference TRBV5-8 and TRBJ2-7, the full variable domain reads EAGVTQSPTHLIKTRGQQATLRCSPISGHTSVYWYQQALGLGLQFLLWYDEGEERNRGNFPPRFSGRQFPNYSSELNVNALELEDSALYLCASSSRLVTYEQYFGPGTRLTVT.

V usage is TRBV18 and J usage is TRBJ1-2, with 8 bases aligning to TRBD1. The V and J ends lost 8 bases and 7 bases, in that order; junction bases with no gene match: 12. CDR3 length: 14 residues. Germline V gives CDR1 KGHSH, CDR2 LQKENI. CDR3 in amino acids: CASPRGDRFGGYTF. The CDR3 bases are TGTGCCAGCCCCCGAGGGGACAGGTTTGGTGGCTACACCTTC.

The chain recombines TRBV7-3 with TRBJ2-1; D call uncertain. Germline V CDR1 and CDR2: SGHTA, FQGTGA. The CDR3 spans 13 residues. V gave up 5 bases and J gave up 6 bases, with 11 bases separating them. CDR3 bases: TGTGCCAGCAGCCCGGAGAGCGTCAATGAGCAGTTCTTC. The encoded protein is CASSPESVNEQFF.

The chain is built from TRBV9 and TRBJ2-1; 7 positions match TRBD2. Germline values: CDR1 SGDLS, CDR2 YYNGEE. Trimming took 0 bases from V and 6 from J; bases not matched to a gene: 9. This CDR3 has 16 amino acids. CDR3 sequence: CASSVAPGGNVNEQFF. Here the CDR3 DNA reads TGTGCCAGCAGCGTAGCCCCCGGGGGGAATGTCAATGAGCAGTTCTTC. Complete variable domain (other parts from reference TRBV9 and TRBJ2-1): DSGVTQTPKHLITATGQRVTLRCSPRSGDLSVYWYQQSLDQGLQFLIQYYNGEERAKGNILERFSAQQFPDLHSELNLSSLELGDSALYFCASSVAPGGNVNEQFFGPGTRLTVL.

The rearrangement joins TRBV28 to TRBJ1-5; TRBD1 might be the D (5 bases). The germline V and J ends were trimmed by 5 bases and 5 bases, with 25 bases remaining between them. The CDR3 totals 18 residues. CDR1 and CDR2 (germline): MDHEN, SYDVKM. CDR3 sequence reads: CASSAIPGLQNMDQPQHF. As DNA, the CDR3 is TGTGCCAGCAGTGCGATACCGGGACTCCAAAACATGGATCAGCCCCAGCATTTT.

The J gene is TRBJ2-2, the V gene TRBV7-2; D gene uncertain. The V gene lost 3 bases and the J gene lost 5 bases, with 4 bases spanning the gap. Germline CDR1 is SGHTA and CDR2 is FQGNSA. The CDR3 loop spans 12 amino acids. The CDR3 DNA follows: TGTGCCAGCAGCTTCTTTACCGGGGAGCTGTTTTTT. It is translated as CASSFFTGELFF.

This chain connects TRBV5-4 to TRBJ2-2, with 9 nucleotides matching TRBD2. There are 14 residues in the CDR3. V was clipped by 3 bases and J by 5 bases; unmatched bases: 2. Germline CDR1 reads SGHNT; CDR2 reads YYREEE (reference sequence). The CDR3 protein is CASSSGLATGELFF. CDR3 in DNA: TGTGCCAGCAGCTCGGGACTAGCTACCGGGGAGCTGTTTTTT.

This chain links TRBV5-5 with TRBJ1-1, with TRBD1 as a possible D gene (6 bases). Trimming cost V 4 bases and J 1 base, with 14 bases left between them. This CDR3 region has 15 residues. Germline V gene lookup returns CDR1 SGHKS and CDR2 YYEKEE (reference sequence). CDR3 coding DNA: TGTGCCAGCAGCCGGGGGGCCAGGGAGAACACTGAAGCTTTCTTT. Translation gives CASSRGARENTEAFF. The entire variable domain, with the rest obtained from reference TRBV5-5 and TRBJ1-1, is as follows: DAGVTQSPTHLIKTRGQQVTLRCSPISGHKSVSWYQQVLGQGPQFIFQYYEKEERGRGNFPDRFSARQFPNYSSELNVNALLLGDSALYLCASSRGARENTEAFFGQGTRLTVV.

The CDR3 is CASSPGPGDEKLFF. The CDR3 nucleotides are TGCGCCAGCAGCCCCGGCCCGGGGGATGAAAAACTGTTTTTT. The chain is built from TRBV5-1 and TRBJ1-4; weak D call: TRBD1 (5 bases). Trimming left V 4 bases short and J 6 bases short, with 13 bases between. The CDR3 sequence is 14 residues long. Germline CDR1 and CDR2: SGHRS and YFSETQ.

The chain employs TRBV5-4 and TRBJ2-7; 8 bases map to TRBD2. Germline V gene sequence: CDR1 SGHNT, CDR2 YYREEE (reference sequence). This CDR3 is built from 15 residues. V gave up 4 bases and J gave up 4 bases; unmatched junction bases: 10. For the CDR3, the DNA is TGTGCCAGCAGCCCCCAGCGGGAGTCGTTTTACGAGCAGTACTTC. It translates to CASSPQRESFYEQYF. The complete variable domain, with remaining parts taken from reference TRBV5-4 and TRBJ2-7, reads ETGVTQSPTHLIKTRGQQVTLRCSSQSGHNTVSWYQQALGQGPQFIFQYYREEENGRGNFPPRFSGLQFPNYSSELNVNALELDDSALYLCASSPQRESFYEQYFGPGTRLTVT.

CDR3 region: CSVYRGQNQETQYF. In DNA, the CDR3 is TGCAGCGTTTACCGTGGACAGAACCAAGAGACCCAGTACTTC. This chain uses TRBV29-1 with TRBJ2-5; D perhaps matches TRBD1 (6 bases). CDR3 length equals 14 residues. Germline lookup yields CDR1 SQVTM and CDR2 ANQGSEA. V lost 5 bases and J lost 0, with 13 bases in between.

This rearrangement joins TRBV30 to TRBJ1-3; 7 bases map to TRBD1. There are 12 residues in the CDR3. Germline V gives CDR1 GTSNPN, CDR2 SVGIG (reference sequence). The V gene end was trimmed by 8 bases and the J gene end by 0 bases; junction bases not matched to a gene: 1. The DNA for the CDR3 is TGTGCCGCAGGGGGCTCTGGAAACACCATATATTTT. This encodes CAAGGSGNTIYF.

The chain carries TRBV5-1 and TRBJ2-7; 7 bases agree with TRBD1. There are 14 residues in the CDR3. Germline CDR1 and CDR2: SGHRS and YFSETQ. V lost 1 base to trimming and J lost 3 bases; unmatched junction nucleotides: 4. CDR3 sequence reads: CASSLTGTDYEQYF. The CDR3 DNA sequence: TGCGCCAGCAGCTTGACCGGGACAGACTACGAGCAGTACTTC.

V gene TRBV5-1 combines with J gene TRBJ1-2; D gene unclear. The CDR3 is 15 residues long. V was shortened by 0 bases and J by 1 base, with 10 bases between the two germline ends. Germline V lookup: CDR1 SGHRS, CDR2 YFSETQ. CDR3 sequence reads: CASSLATDLNYGYTF. CDR3 bases: TGCGCCAGCAGCTTGGCCACTGATCTTAACTATGGCTACACCTTC.

The J gene is TRBJ1-1, the V gene TRBV2, with D maybe TRBD1 (6 bases). CDR3 length: 12 residues. CDR1 and CDR2 from the germline V gene are SNHLY and FYNNEI. V gave up 8 bases and J gave up 4 bases, with 11 bases separating them. The CDR3 bases are TGTGCCAGCGGACAACAGGGCACTGAAGCTTTCTTT. It specifies CASGQQGTEAFF.

The chain couples TRBV7-7 to TRBJ2-3, with D maybe TRBD2 (5 bases). Germline assignment: CDR1 SSHAT and CDR2 FNYEAQ (reference sequence). With 5 bases removed from V and 2 bases from J, the gap between germline ends came to 17 bases. CDR3 length equals 16 residues. The CDR3 DNA follows: TGTGCCAGCAGCCCTACCTCGGGATCTTCCACAGATACGCAGTATTTT. Its protein product is CASSPTSGSSTDTQYF. Together with reference TRBV7-7 and TRBJ2-3, the CDR3 gives the full variable domain: GAGVSQSPRYKVTKRGQDVTLRCDPISSHATLYWYQQALGQGPEFLTYFNYEAQPDKSGLPSDRFSAERPEGSISTLTIQRTEQRDSAMYRCASSPTSGSSTDTQYFGPGTRLTVL.

CDR3 region: CASSLVPGSNEAFF. DNA of the CDR3: TGTGCCAGCAGTCTGGTTCCGGGTAGTAATGAAGCTTTCTTT. This sequence joins TRBV27 and TRBJ1-1; D is undetermined. Germline loops: CDR1 MNHEY, CDR2 SMNVEV (reference sequence). V was clipped by 5 bases and J by 7 bases, with 17 bases between them. The CDR3 consists of 14 residues.